The next 2 T cell receptor beta chains were all read from a single sample in a study of PD-1 blockade in classical Hodgkin lymphoma. Sequencing was performed with immunoSEQ multiplex PCR; in TCRdb, only in-frame clones are kept and a portion is missing. The repertoire includes 30,000 to 35,000 clones, 75% to 95% of them detected once, and roughly 0.24% sits in the top ten. Each patient experienced a relapse that followed autologous stem cell transplantation, and brentuximab vedotin exposure varied. Magnetic negative selection of thawed PBMCs was the method by which CD4+ T cells were purified. Sequencing was performed on CD4+ T cells from blood, taken at baseline. The receptors were gathered from a human donor with classical Hodgkin lymphoma.

The chain uses TRBV29-1 and TRBJ2-1; either TRBD1 or TRBD2 may fit D (5 bases each). In germline, CDR1 is SQVTM, CDR2 ANQGSEA. This CDR3 is built from 16 residues. The V end was cut by 7 bases, the J end by 0 bases, with 19 bases between. The CDR3 loop reads CSDGTKFPSSYNEQFF. The CDR3 coding sequence is TGCAGCGACGGGACCAAATTCCCAAGCTCCTACAATGAGCAGTTCTTC.

The V gene is TRBV10-3, the J gene TRBJ2-3, with 7 bases fitting TRBD2. Germline lookup yields CDR1 ENHRY and CDR2 SYGVKD. This CDR3 contains 15 residues. V shed 10 bases and J 4 bases; nucleotides not matched to a gene: 14. For the CDR3, the DNA is TGTGCCACTCAGAGGCGAGCGGGATTTGCAGATACGCAGTATTTT. Translated: CATQRRAGFADTQYF.